This TCR beta chain was identified in a study of blood T cell repertoires in COVID-19 (TCRdb year 2020). Context from the whole study: Samples from collaborators originated in the United States, Italy and Spain and spanned both the acute and convalescent phases of COVID-19. The material from the prospective study consisted of cDNA or gDNA derived from T cells, B-cell-depleted T cells, or PBMCs. Subjects who had been exposed to COVID-19, were actively infected with it, or had recovered from it provided the deeply sampled blood TCRbeta repertoires that made up the dataset. The repertoires were released in a freely available public database meant as a resource for research on the immune response to SARS-CoV-2. Samples came from the ongoing ImmuneRACE study (first 160 participants) plus 1,254 subjects from 6 global collaborators. Nearly every sample came with metadata listing a de-identified subject ID, COVID-19 status, age in years and sex. Where HLA class I and class II types were available, the types were taken from metadata supplied by the sample provider, not from assay-based typing. Study-wide conclusions, independent of this receptor: How much clinical and demographic metadata was included differed by source and by participant, and the metadata was provided uncurated.

CDR1 LNHDA and CDR2 SQIVND are derived from the germline V gene (reference sequence). Inclusive of the bounding cysteine and phenylalanine, the CDR3 is 13 residues long. Solely the CDR3 DNA is kept, with 39 bases framed from the first base. V was cut back by 6 bases and J by 6 bases, leaving a gap of 14 bases between them. The collaborating institutions used their own protocols to collect whole blood in K2EDTA tubes. For TCRbeta analysis, collaborators shipped samples in one of three forms: frozen whole blood, isolated PBMCs, or DNA extracted from either of those sample types. TCRbeta CDR3 regions were amplified from genomic DNA by means of the immunoSEQ Assay, a bias-controlled multiplex PCR. In the authors' own workflow: Within the assay, amplification of reference gene primers was used to estimate how many nucleated cells each sample contained. To quantify the absolute abundance of each unique TCRbeta CDR3 rearrangement, sequence reads were collapsed and filtered. For each sample, productive Simpson clonality was calculated as the square root of Simpson's diversity index across productive rearrangements. TCRdb mirrors the immuneACCESS table, restricted to in-frame sequences. Some clones are absent from its copies; in checked studies, under half trace to an unresolved V gene, and the reason for the others is unknown. V and J calls and clone size are given by that table; D and trimming were obtained from the DNA. Here the sample has roughly 330,000 clones; more than 70% occur a single time. Together, the top ten hold 1.5% to 2% of the sample.

To note about this clone: There is no known antigen for this receptor. Per-base qualities were not stored, and no clone one base away is much larger.

The chain is assembled from TRBV19 and TRBJ1-1; a tentative D match to TRBD1 spans 6 bases. The sequencing sample was made of peripheral blood. The TCR originated in a woman in her fifties or sixties with acute or convalescent COVID-19. The DNA is as follows: TGTGCCAGTAGAGATCGGACAGTACCTGAAGCTTTCTTT. It specifies CASRDRTVPEAFF.